This is a list of T cell receptor beta chains from one sample in a study of blood T cell repertoires in COVID-19. Using immunoSEQ multiplex PCR, the repertoire was profiled, and TCRdb retains in-frame clones only, with some absent. The sample holds approximately 260,000 clones, roughly 80% seen once. Sequences were obtained from peripheral blood. These receptors were obtained from a woman at least 80 years old with acute or convalescent COVID-19. Both conserved end residues are part of each CDR3. A D gene is named only where the DNA matches it firmly. Size values are once, few and many counts, or a class for expanded clones, and some rows have none.

TRBJ1-2 NA NA TRBV2 TGTGCCAGCAGTGCTACCGGGGGGGCTGGCTACACCTTC CASSATGGAGYTF
TRBJ1-2 NA NA TRBV3-1/TRBV3-2 TGTGCCAGCAGCCAAGGGGGCGCATCGGGCGGCTACACCTTC CASSQGGASGGYTF
TRBJ2-7 NA NA TRBV4-1 TGCGCCAGCAGCCCTGGAGGCACTCTGGTTGGAACCTACGAGCAGTACTTC CASSPGGTLVGTYEQYF
TRBJ2-7 NA NA TRBV2 TGTGCCAGCAGAGGCACAGGGTTTCGCTACGAGCAGTACTTC CASRGTGFRYEQYF
TRBJ2-7 TRBD1 NA TRBV5-4 TGTGCCAGCAGCCACCCTGACAGGGCCTACGAGCAGTACTTC CASSHPDRAYEQYF
TRBJ1-5 TRBD1 NA TRBV6-5 TGTGCCAGCAGCGGGACAGGGAGAGGGCAGCCCCAGCATTTT CASSGTGRGQPQHF
TRBJ2-5 NA NA TRBV10-2 TGCGCCAGCAGGCAAACAGGCCAAGAGACCCAGTACTTC CASRQTGQETQYF
TRBJ1-3 NA NA TRBV3-1/TRBV3-2 TGTGCCAGCAGCCAAGGGGCTCAGCTCTCTGGAAACACCATATATTTT CASSQGAQLSGNTIYF
TRBJ1-3 NA NA TRBV4-2 TGTGCCAGCAGCCAAGATGTTGAACTTCACTCTGGAAACACCATATATTTT CASSQDVELHSGNTIYF
TRBJ1-6 NA NA TRBV2 TGTGCCAGCAGTGAACAGGGGAATTCACCCCTCCACTTT CASSEQGNSPLHF
TRBJ2-2 NA NA TRBV28 TGTGCCAGCAGTTTAGATAGGGGACTGAACACCGGGGAGCTGTTTTTT CASSLDRGLNTGELFF
TRBJ1-2 NA NA TRBV28 TGTGCCAGCAGCCCGAACTATGGCTACACCTTC CASSPNYGYTF
TRBJ2-3 TRBD1 few TRBV18 TGTGCCAGCTCACCTCGGGACAGGGGAGGAGATACGCAGTATTTT CASSPRDRGGDTQYF
TRBJ1-1 NA NA TRBV2 TGTGCCAGCACCGGACAAATGAACACTGAAGCTTTCTTT CASTGQMNTEAFF
TRBJ1-2 NA NA TRBV28 TGTGCCATTCCGGGAGATCGGGGCTCCCGGGGCTACACCTTC CAIPGDRGSRGYTF
TRBJ2-7 NA NA TRBV18 TGTGCCAGCTCACCACCAGGGGGGGGTTGGACGGGCGAGCAGTACTTC CASSPPGGGWTGEQYF
TRBJ1-6 NA NA TRBV4-2 TGTGCCAGCAGCCAAGCCGGGCGGGGTGTGGGGAATTCACCCCTCCACTTT CASSQAGRGVGNSPLHF
TRBJ1-1 TRBD1 NA TRBV5-1 TGCGCCAGCTCCGCAGGGGGTGGGAGCACTGAAGCTTTCTTT CASSAGGGSTEAFF
TRBJ1-2 NA NA TRBV28 TGTGAGGGCCTGGACTGTGGCTACACCTTC CEGLDCGYTF
TRBJ2-7 TRBD2 NA TRBV24-1 TGTGCCACCAGTGAGACGGGACTACAGCAGTACTTC CATSETGLQQYF
TRBJ2-7 TRBD2 NA TRBV6-6 TGTGCCAGCCGCGATACCCAGCGGGGGGGGTACGAGCAGTACTTC CASRDTQRGGYEQYF
TRBJ2-7 NA few TRBV9 TGTGCCAGCAGCGTCAGGTCGGTGGGTTCTACTCACCCAGGGCAGTACTTC CASSVRSVGSTHPGQYF
TRBJ2-5 TRBD1 NA TRBV2 TGTGCCAGCAGTGACCCGGGACAGGGGCAGGTAGGAGAGACCCAGTACTTC CASSDPGQGQVGETQYF
TRBJ2-1 TRBD2 NA TRBV30 TGTGCCTGGAGTACCCAGCGGGGACCCTACAATGAGCAGTTCTTC CAWSTQRGPYNEQFF
TRBJ2-5 NA NA TRBV2 TGTGCCAGCAAGGCGGGTCAAGAGACCCAGTACTTC CASKAGQETQYF
TRBJ1-1 NA NA TRBV5-1 TGCGCCAGCAGCATGGGACATGCCTCTGAAGCTTTCTTT CASSMGHASEAFF
TRBJ2-5 NA NA TRBV28 TGTGCCAGCAGACAGGGGACTAGAGAGACCCAGTACTTC CASRQGTRETQYF
TRBJ1-4 TRBD1 once TRBV18 TGTGCCAGCTCACTACGTGGGACAGCAACTAATGAAAAACTGTTTTTT CASSLRGTATNEKLFF
TRBJ2-2 NA NA TRBV2 TGTGCCAGCAGTCGACAGCCGAACACCGGGGAGCTGTTTTTT CASSRQPNTGELFF
TRBJ2-3 TRBD2 NA TRBV18 TGTGCCAGCTCACCACTAGCGGGGGGCACAGATACGCAGTATTTT CASSPLAGGTDTQYF
TRBJ2-7 NA NA TRBV29-1 TGCAGCGTTGGGGCAAACTACGAGCAGTACTTC CSVGANYEQYF
TRBJ1-4 TRBD1 NA TRBV19 TGTGCCAGTAGTATACCCCGTGAGCGCCCCGACAGGGCTGCAACTAATGAAAAACTGTTTTTT CASSIPRERPDRAATNEKLFF
TRBJ1-2 TRBD1 NA TRBV4-2 TGTGCCAGCAGCCAAGGGACAGGGGGCGCCGATGGCTACACCTTC CASSQGTGGADGYTF
TRBJ2-7 NA NA TRBV21-1 TGTGCCAGCAGCAAGTGTCACAGGTCCTCCGAGCAGTACTTC CASSKCHRSSEQYF
TRBJ2-3 TRBD2 NA TRBV18 TGTGCCAGCTCACCATCCTTCCGGGGGGCAGATACGCAGTATTTT CASSPSFRGADTQYF
TRBJ2-2 TRBD2 NA TRBV18 TGTGCCAGCTCTTCCTTAGCGGGAGCCGGGGAGCTGTTTTTT CASSSLAGAGELFF
TRBJ2-5 TRBD1 NA TRBV9 TGTGCCAGCAGCGAGAGATGGACAGGGGGAGAGACCCAGTACTTC CASSERWTGGETQYF
TRBJ1-2 NA NA TRBV7-9 TGTGCCAGCAGCTTAACAGCCGAATATGGCTACACCTTC CASSLTAEYGYTF
TRBJ1-1 NA NA TRBV18 TGTGCCAGCTCACTGCCCGGGAGGCGGGACACTGAAGCTTTCTTT CASSLPGRRDTEAFF
TRBJ1-4 TRBD1 NA TRBV27 TGTGCCAGCAGTCCTCAGGGGGCTGATGAAAAACTGTTTTTT CASSPQGADEKLFF
TRBJ2-1 NA NA TRBV5-1 TGCGCCAGCAGCCGGACTCTTTCCTACAATGAGCAGTTCTTC CASSRTLSYNEQFF
TRBJ1-6 NA NA TRBV10-1 TGCGCCAGCCCCTCCGGGACACCTGATAATTCACCCCTCCACTTT CASPSGTPDNSPLHF
TRBJ1-6 TRBD1 NA TRBV30 TGTGCCTGGAGCACCAACAGGGGGTATGCCTATAATTCACCCCTCCACTTT CAWSTNRGYAYNSPLHF
TRBJ2-1 TRBD2 few TRBV11-2 TGTGCCAGCAGCTCGAAGCGGGGGGGCAATGAGAAGGAGCAGTTCTTC CASSSKRGGNEKEQFF
TRBJ1-5 NA NA TRBV4-1 TGCGCCAGCAGCCAAGATCCCGGGACACTAAATCAGCCCCAGCATTTT CASSQDPGTLNQPQHF
TRBJ1-1 NA NA TRBV28 TGTGCCAGCAGCCACCGAGGAGGGTCGGCTGAAGCTTTCTTT CASSHRGGSAEAFF
TRBJ1-4 TRBD1 once TRBV2 TGTGCCAGCAGTGATCGACAGGGGCGTGCTAATGAAAAACTGTTTTTT CASSDRQGRANEKLFF